A single TCR beta chain is shown here with its context. What it binds is not known. The sample comes from a study of shared clonotypes between healthy human individuals. Turning to the study itself: There were three CD4 naive, three CD4 memory, two CD8 naive and one CD8 memory plates per donor.

This CDR3 comprises 13 residues. Per germline, CDR1 KGHSH and CDR2 LQKENI. Trimming cost V 1 base and J 3 bases, with 6 bases left between them. Produced via immunoSEQ multiplex PCR; TCRdb's table is partial and in-frame only. There are some 300,000 clones in the sample; less than 85% occur only once, and about 9.4% lies in the top ten. The study's findings and limits: What naive subsets generally showed was a larger estimated richness than memory subsets showed.

This sequence was found in a man aged 25 to 45 in good health. This sequence joins TRBV18 and TRBJ1-1; no firm D call. The sample comprised memory CD4+ T cells sorted from blood. The subset: CD45RA-negative fraction. As DNA, the CDR3 is TGTGCCAGCTCACCACAGGGCGACACTGAAGCTTTCTTT. Protein product: CASSPQGDTEAFF. The whole variable domain, remainder taken from reference TRBV18 and TRBJ1-1, is NAGVMQNPRHLVRRRGQEARLRCSPMKGHSHVYWYRQLPEEGLKFMVYLQKENIIDESGMPKERFSAEFPKEGPSILRIQQVVRGDSAAYFCASSPQGDTEAFFGQGTRLTVV.